Given below is one T cell receptor (beta chain) in context. Profiling relied on immunoSEQ multiplex PCR, and the TCRdb table lists in-frame clones only, not all of them. Here the sample spans approximately 17,000 clones, 85% to 90% being singletons. Germline CDR1 SGHRS, CDR2 YFSETQ. V lost 3 bases and J 2 bases, leaving 12 bases between the germline ends. The CDR3 is 14 amino acids. This entry belongs to a study of control samples from healthy donors and cancer patients. Sequencing input: PBMCs. The V call is TRBV5-1, the J call TRBJ2-7; TRBD1 is a possible D gene (6 bases). The receptor's source is a man aged 60 to 69 with head and neck cancer. CDR3: CASSSPDSTYEQYF. The CDR3, as DNA: TGCGCCAGCAGCTCCCCGGACAGCACCTACGAGCAGTACTTC. The full variable domain, rest sourced from reference TRBV5-1 and TRBJ2-7, is KAGVTQTPRYLIKTRGQQVTLSCSPISGHRSVSWYQQTPGQGLQFLFEYFSETQRNKGNFPGRFSGRQFSNSRSEMNVSTLELGDSALYLCASSSPDSTYEQYFGPGTRLTVT.